These 15 T cell receptor beta chains came from one sample sequenced in a study of Tregs in tolerant kidney transplant recipients. Produced via immunoSEQ multiplex PCR; TCRdb's table is partial and in-frame only. Listed are several thousand clones; roughly 6% falls within the top ten. Recipients received nonmyeloablative bone marrow transplants from related graft donors, with transient mixed chimerism. The specimen comprised CD4+ T cells from blood (PBMCs), sampled 6 months after the transplant. The receptors come from a human patient who received a combined kidney and bone marrow transplant. Some T cells may have originated in the graft donor.

On this clone: The read is 3 residues too short to cover the CDR3 end, so that end is filled in from the germline J gene. The rearrangement joins TRBV7-9 to TRBJ1-2, with D maybe TRBD1 (6 bases). Germline V CDR1 and CDR2: SEHNR, FQNEAQ (reference sequence). Trimming removed 0 bases at V and 4 bases at J, with 12 bases between. This CDR3 is 15 amino acids long. The sequenced CDR3 bases are TGTGCCAGCAGCTTAGCTACGACAGGCGGCTATGGC. Translated: CASSLATTGGYG. The entire CDR3 protein is CASSLATTGGYGYTF.

The sequenced CDR3 bases are TGTGCCAGTAGGGGTCAGGGAGATTCCGAG. This codes for CASRGQGDSE. The complete CDR3 protein is CASRGQGDSEQYF. The rearrangement links TRBV19 to TRBJ2-7; either TRBD1 or TRBD2 may supply D (5 bases each). The read ends 3 residues before the CDR3 terminus; that terminus is restored from the germline J gene. The CDR3 is 13 residues long. The germline V and J ends were trimmed by 6 bases and 6 bases, with 15 bases remaining between them. Germline V gene sequence: CDR1 LNHDA, CDR2 SQIVND (reference sequence).

Here the CDR3 reads CASSPNGRAQYF. CDR3 bases read: TGTGCCAGCAGCCCCAATGGTCGGGCG. The chain couples TRBV11-3 to TRBJ2-3; D call uncertain. The CDR3 goes on 3 residues after the read ends, and that part is filled in from the germline J gene. The length of the CDR3 is 12 residues. Germline CDR1 reads SGHNT; CDR2 reads YENEEA.

With regard to this clone: The sequenced fragment ends 3 residues before the CDR3 boundary, so the rest is inferred from the germline J gene. V usage is TRBV28 and J usage is TRBJ2-1; 9 bases are shared with TRBD2. CDR3 length equals 17 residues. Germline V CDR1 and CDR2: MDHEN, SYDVKM. Unmatched junction bases numbered 16, after V lost 6 bases and J lost 7 bases. The CDR3 loop is CASSPPTTSGPWNEQFF. Incomplete CDR3 DNA: TGTGCCAGCAGCCCACCCACTACTAGCGGGCCTTGGAATGAG.

On this clone: The read terminates 3 residues ahead of where the CDR3 ends, so the germline J gene completes it. V gene TRBV18 combines with J gene TRBJ2-7; weak D call: TRBD1 (6 bases). Per the germline V gene, CDR1 is KGHSH and CDR2 is LQKENI. CDR3 length: 12 residues. Between the trimmed V and J ends, which lost 6 bases and 3 bases, there was a span of 9 bases. The CDR3: CASSRQDYEQYF. Partial CDR3 DNA: TGTGCCAGCTCCAGACAGGACTACGAG.

A note on this clone: The read ends 3 residues shy of where the CDR3 ends; the end is completed using the germline J gene. The chain couples TRBV20-1 to TRBJ2-2; 10 bases line up with TRBD1. The CDR3 extends over 15 amino acids. Germline V gene data show CDR1 as DFQATT and CDR2 as SNEGSKA (reference sequence). After removal of 4 bases from V and 6 bases from J, the junction contained 8 bases not matched to a gene. The CDR3 sequence: CSATGTGVVAGELFF. The part of the CDR3 DNA that was read is TGCAGTGCTACCGGGACAGGGGTTGTAGCCGGGGAG.

Comments on this clone: The read terminates 3 residues ahead of where the CDR3 ends, so the germline J gene completes it. The chain links TRBV20-1 to TRBJ1-5; D gene ambiguous. The CDR3 is 10 amino acids. V was pared by 6 bases and J by 7 bases, with 7 bases between. Per the germline V gene, CDR1 is DFQATT and CDR2 is SNEGSKA (reference sequence). CDR3 DNA (partial): TGCAGTGCAGGCACCCAGCCC. The encoded protein is CSAGTQP. The full CDR3 protein is CSAGTQPQHF.

In the case of this clone: With the read ending 3 residues before the CDR3 end, the germline J gene is used to fill in that end. The chain uses TRBV7-2 and TRBJ2-2, with TRBD1 as a possible D gene (5 bases). The V gene's germline CDR1 is SGHTA and CDR2 FQGNSA. V shed 6 bases and J shed 4 bases, with 12 bases lying between them. The CDR3 is 14 residues long. The CDR3 reads CASRVGQGTGELFF. The CDR3 DNA, read in part, is TGTGCCAGCAGGGTGGGCCAGGGCACCGGGGAG.

CDR3 DNA, as far as it was read: TGTGCCAGCAGTGCTAACAGGCCAGAGACC. It specifies CASSANRPET. The complete CDR3 protein is CASSANRPETQYF. V and J are TRBV2 and TRBJ2-5; tentative D call: TRBD1 (5 bases). The read terminates 3 residues before the CDR3 end, so the remaining end is supplied by the germline J gene. Trimming took off 4 bases at V and 4 bases at J, with 10 bases between the two ends. Germline CDR1 and CDR2: SNHLY and FYNNEI. This CDR3 has 13 amino acids.

This clone shows up as medium-sized (0.01 to 0.1%) by frequency. Sequencing ends 3 residues short of the CDR3 end; the germline J gene provides the rest. The genes are TRBV14 and TRBJ2-1, with 9 bases aligning to TRBD1. Germline-derived CDR1 and CDR2 are SGHDN and FVKESK. Trimming cost V 6 bases and J 3 bases; bases outside gene matches: 12. The CDR3 spans 17 residues. The covered CDR3 bases are TGTGCCAGCAGTCCCCTAACCGGGACAGGGATCTACAATGAG. It yields the protein CASSPLTGTGIYNE. The complete CDR3 sequence is CASSPLTGTGIYNEQFF.

The sequenced part of the CDR3 DNA is TGTGCCTCCCTCGGACAGGCTGACTATGGC. Amino acid sequence: CASLGQADYG. The whole CDR3 is CASLGQADYGYTF. This chain links TRBV19 with TRBJ1-2; 7 bases align to TRBD1. The read gets to within 3 residues of the CDR3 end, and the germline J gene fills in the rest. From germline, CDR1 is LNHDA and CDR2 SQIVND (reference sequence). Unmatched junction bases numbered 9, after V lost 11 bases and J lost 3 bases. CDR3 size: 13 residues.

Comments on this clone: The read ends 3 residues shy of where the CDR3 ends; the end is completed using the germline J gene. This chain links TRBV20-1 with TRBJ2-3, with 9 bases lining up with TRBD2. Germline-derived CDR1 and CDR2 are DFQATT and SNEGSKA (reference sequence). Losses at the gene ends were 0 bases for V and 7 bases for J; bases not matched to a gene: 11. The CDR3 sequence is 16 residues long. CDR3 protein: CSARERAGGGRYTQYF. The covered CDR3 bases are TGCAGTGCTAGAGAGCGAGCGGGAGGAGGGCGATATACG.

Remarks on this clone: The read is 3 residues too short to cover the CDR3 end, so that end is filled in from the germline J gene. The chain is built from TRBV5-1 and TRBJ2-7; maybe TRBD2 (6 bases). Germline V gene lookup returns CDR1 SGHRS and CDR2 YFSETQ. V lost 4 bases and J 3 bases, leaving 17 bases between the germline ends. This CDR3 is built from 15 residues. The DNA read from the CDR3 is TGCGCCAGCAGCCGCGGGACTCGGACTTTCTACGAG. Protein sequence: CASSRGTRTFYE. The entire CDR3 protein reads CASSRGTRTFYEQYF.

A remark on this clone: The read falls 3 residues short of the CDR3 end, and the missing part is taken from the germline J gene. This chain connects TRBV5-6 to TRBJ2-7, with D perhaps matching TRBD1 (6 bases). Germline values: CDR1 SGHDT, CDR2 YYEEEE. Trimming pared 0 bases from V and 0 bases from J, leaving 10 bases between. CDR3 length: 15 amino acids. CDR3 DNA, as far as it was read: TGTGCCAGCAGCTTGGGGACAGTCCTCTCCTACGAG. Amino acids: CASSLGTVLSYE. The entire CDR3 reads CASSLGTVLSYEQYF.

The CDR3: CSARDRGEAGELFF. CDR3 DNA (partial): TGCAGTGCTAGAGATCGGGGGGAGGCCGGGGAG. This rearrangement joins TRBV20-1 to TRBJ2-2, with 7 bases that match TRBD2. The sequence runs out 3 residues before the end of the CDR3; the remainder is reconstructed from the germline J gene. The CDR3 is 14 residues long. V lost 0 bases, J lost 6 bases, and 4 bases stayed unmatched. Germline V gene data show CDR1 as DFQATT and CDR2 as SNEGSKA (reference sequence).